The 17 T cell receptor beta chains reported below all come from one sample, sequenced in a study of blood T cell repertoires in COVID-19. The repertoire was sequenced with immunoSEQ multiplex PCR; TCRdb's copy has only in-frame clones and lacks some. The repertoire has hundreds of thousands of clones, roughly nine tenths of them found once; the top ten carry around 5.8%. The sample was PBMCs or T cells enriched from blood (not recorded which). These receptors all stem from a woman aged 40 to 55 who had recovered from COVID-19.

The gene calls are TRBV18 and TRBJ1-5; tentatively, D is TRBD1 (5 bases). V gave up 5 bases and J gave up 0 bases, with 11 bases separating them. CDR1 is KGHSH and CDR2 is LQKENI in the germline V gene. CDR3 length: 15 amino acids. The CDR3 nucleotides are TGTGCCAGCTCAGGAGGGGCTGGTAGCAATCAGCCCCAGCATTTT. It specifies CASSGGAGSNQPQHF.

This chain uses TRBV28 with TRBJ1-5, with 7 bases identical to TRBD1. Germline V gene lookup returns CDR1 MDHEN and CDR2 SYDVKM. J was trimmed by 6 bases and V by 10 bases; bases with no gene match: 6. The CDR3 spans 12 residues. For the CDR3, the DNA is TGTGCCATCGGGACAGTTCGTCAGCCCCAGCATTTT. Translating it yields CAIGTVRQPQHF.

The chain is built from TRBV7-6 and TRBJ2-7, with a possible D match to TRBD2 (5 bases). Germline lookup yields CDR1 SGHVS and CDR2 FNYEAQ. V lost 5 bases and J 3 bases, leaving 11 bases between the germline ends. This CDR3 spans 13 amino acids. CDR3 sequence (DNA): TGTGCCAGCAGCGCCGGCGAGGGCTACGAGCAGTACTTC. It codes for CASSAGEGYEQYF.

This sequence joins TRBV15 and TRBJ1-2, with a possible D match to TRBD1 (6 bases). Trimming left V 4 bases short and J 8 bases short, with 11 bases between. There are 12 residues in the CDR3. CDR1 is LNHNV and CDR2 is YYDKDF in the germline V gene (reference sequence). The CDR3 region has the DNA TGTGCCACCAGCACAGGGGAGGGAGGCTACACCTTC. Translating gives CATSTGEGGYTF.

The rearrangement joins TRBV3-1 (or the pseudogene TRBV3-2) to TRBJ1-2; D might be TRBD1 (6 bases). CDR1 is LGHDT, CDR2 YNNKEL, per germline (reference sequence). The CDR3 is made up of 14 amino acids. V was pared by 4 bases and J by 2 bases, with 11 bases between. The CDR3, as DNA: TGTGCCAGCAGCCCCTCGGGACAAAACTATGGCTACACCTTC. Its protein is CASSPSGQNYGYTF.

This chain joins TRBV7-6 and TRBJ2-1; 10 bases are shared with TRBD1. The germline CDR1 and CDR2 sequences are SGHVS and FNYEAQ. The CDR3 totals 15 residues. The trim removed 5 bases at V and 7 bases at J, leaving 8 bases unmatched. As DNA, the CDR3 is TGTGCCAGCAGCCCCGGACAGGGGGGAAAGAATGAGCAGTTCTTC. Translation gives CASSPGQGGKNEQFF.

This rearrangement joins TRBV7-3 to TRBJ2-3; TRBD2 matches 13 bases. The CDR3 length is 22 residues. Germline loops: CDR1 SGHTA, CDR2 FQGTGA. Trimming cost V 0 bases and J 1 base; bases outside gene matches: 16. The CDR3 DNA sequence: TGTGCCAGCAGCTTAACACCACTACTAGCGGGAGGGCCTCGAGGGGGCACAGATACGCAGTATTTT. The encoded protein is CASSLTPLLAGGPRGGTDTQYF.

The chain couples TRBV18 to TRBJ1-3; possible D gene TRBD1, 5 bases. Between the trimmed V and J ends, which lost 0 bases and 4 bases, there was a span of 10 bases. CDR1 and CDR2 from the germline V gene are KGHSH and LQKENI. The CDR3 has 15 amino acids. The CDR3 bases are TGTGCCAGCTCACCACCGGCTGGGGCGGGAAACACCATATATTTT. Encoded protein: CASSPPAGAGNTIYF.

This chain uses TRBV10-3 with TRBJ2-1, with 8 bases fitting TRBD1. The V and J ends lost 10 bases and 6 bases, in that order; junction bases with no gene match: 11. Looked up from germline, CDR1 is ENHRY and CDR2 is SYGVKD. The CDR3 contains 14 residues. The CDR3 DNA reads as TGTGCCACCGCCCCCGGACAGGGAATCAATGAGCAGTTCTTC. Protein sequence: CATAPGQGINEQFF.

The chain uses TRBV30 and TRBJ2-2, with TRBD1 as a possible D gene (5 bases). V shed 4 bases and J shed 6 bases, with 15 bases lying between them. The CDR3 contains 14 residues. The germline CDR1 and CDR2 sequences are GTSNPN and SVGIG (reference sequence). CDR3 amino acids: CAWTEQEIPGELFF. The CDR3 bases are TGTGCCTGGACCGAACAGGAGATCCCCGGGGAGCTGTTTTTT.

The chain couples TRBV28 to TRBJ2-1, with 8 bases lining up with TRBD2. J lost 10 bases, V lost 5 bases, and 4 bases had no gene match. The CDR3 has 12 residues. CDR1 and CDR2 from the germline V gene are MDHEN and SYDVKM. The CDR3: CASSSRLAEQFF. CDR3 nucleotides: TGTGCCAGCAGTAGTCGACTAGCGGAGCAGTTCTTC.

Turning to this clone: This sample includes further DNA sequences coding for the same CDR3. The chain uses TRBV18 and TRBJ2-6; TRBD1 matches at 7 bases. The trim removed 2 bases at V and 4 bases at J, leaving 2 bases unmatched. This CDR3 contains 15 residues. CDR1 is KGHSH, CDR2 LQKENI, per germline. The CDR3 here is CASSPTGVGANVLTF. In nucleotides, the CDR3 is TGTGCCAGCTCACCAACAGGGGTCGGGGCCAACGTCCTGACTTTC.

This clone appeared once. The chain combines TRBV14 with TRBJ1-6; TRBD1 might be the D (5 bases). The CDR3 runs to 13 residues. Germline V lookup: CDR1 SGHDN, CDR2 FVKESK. Trimming removed 4 bases from V and 9 bases from J, with 10 bases in between. The CDR3 nucleotides are TGTGCCAGCAGCCGGGGCTTGGTTTCACCCCTCCACTTT. It yields the protein CASSRGLVSPLHF.

The rearrangement uses TRBV27 and TRBJ2-3; 13 nucleotides align to TRBD2. The germline CDR1 and CDR2 sequences are MNHEY and SMNVEV (reference sequence). After removal of 2 bases from V and 0 bases from J, the junction contained 2 bases not matched to a gene. CDR3 length equals 17 residues. CDR3 nucleotide sequence: TGTGCCAGCAGTTTAAGGGGACTAGCGGGGAGCACAGATACGCAGTATTTT. This codes for CASSLRGLAGSTDTQYF.

The gene calls are TRBV21-1 and TRBJ2-7; TRBD2 was called by the table and not checked on the DNA. TRBV21-1 is recorded as a pseudogene. This CDR3 is 13 amino acids long. In DNA, the CDR3 is TGTGCCAGCAACCCGACTAGCGCGTACGAGCAGTACTTC. The encoded protein is CASNPTSAYEQYF.

The gene calls are TRBV19 and TRBJ1-4, with 7 positions matching TRBD1. This CDR3 region has 15 residues. V dropped 3 bases and J dropped 4; count of bases not matched to a gene: 5. Germline V CDR1 and CDR2: LNHDA, SQIVND (reference sequence). The CDR3 nucleotides read TGTGCCAGTAGTATCACAGGGGCTCTTAATGAAAAACTGTTTTTT. This translates into CASSITGALNEKLFF.

This clone showed up just once. The chain carries TRBV12-3 or TRBV12-4 and TRBJ1-5; D unresolved. This CDR3 contains 13 residues. The V end lost 2 bases, the J end lost 3 bases, and 5 bases lay between the germline ends. The CDR3 nucleotides read TGTGCCAGCAGTTTACAGATCAATCAGCCCCAGCATTTT. Residues: CASSLQINQPQHF.